The 5 T cell receptor beta chains listed next were all sequenced from one sample in a study of T cells in Graves' hyperthyroidism and ophthalmopathy. Researchers took RNA transcripts and amplified the TCR beta CDR3 regions from them. The HTBI primer set was used in a first-round RT-PCR of the TCR CDR3. One entry per CDR3 protein, called by TCRdb with MiXCR from the multiplex PCR reads. The table has 200,000 to 300,000 distinct CDR3 sequences, about 17% seen once. Sequencing input: blood. Receptors were obtained from a woman in her late teens or twenties with Graves' ophthalmopathy.

Remarks on this clonotype: This may stem from a read error, because a much larger clone lies one nucleotide away. The chain has TRBV7-8 and TRBJ1-5; D gene unclear. Germline values: CDR1 SGHVS, CDR2 FQNEAQ. The CDR3 runs 17 residues. CDR3 region: CSSTASLDRRSNQPQHF. CDR3 coding DNA: TGTTCCAGCACCGCTTCATTGGACCGACGTAGCAATCAGCCCCAGCATTTT.

This clonotype was seen ten or more times. The chain has TRBV6-1 and TRBJ1-4; tentatively, D is TRBD1 (5 bases). Looked up from germline, CDR1 is MNHNS and CDR2 is SASEGT. V was pared by 4 bases and J by 8 bases, with 23 bases between. The length of the CDR3 is 17 residues. The CDR3 is CASSGRRWGGVGEKLFF. The DNA for the CDR3 is TGTGCCAGCAGTGGCCGTCGTTGGGGGGGGGTGGGGGAAAAACTGTTTTTT.

CDR3 in amino acids: CASSDGLGRLDEQFF. The CDR3 nucleotides are TGTGCCAGTAGTGACGGACTAGGAAGACTGGATGAGCAGTTCTTC. J is TRBJ2-1 and V is TRBV19; 7 bases align to TRBD2. CDR3 length equals 15 residues. CDR1 is LNHDA and CDR2 is SQIVND in the germline V gene (reference sequence). The ends lost 5 bases at V and 8 bases at J; junction bases unmatched: 12.

This clonotype was found a few times. The chain joins TRBV20-1 to TRBJ2-2, with TRBD2 matching 10 bases. There are 17 residues in the CDR3. From germline, CDR1 is DFQATT and CDR2 SNEGSKA (reference sequence). The J segment lost 1 base and the V segment lost 0 bases, leaving 5 bases of the junction unmatched. The CDR3 here is CSARDLTSGVNTGELFF. The CDR3, as DNA: TGCAGTGCTAGAGATCTTACTAGCGGGGTGAACACCGGGGAGCTGTTTTTT.

This clonotype was counted ten times or more. The chain employs TRBV6-2 or TRBV6-3 and TRBJ2-1, with D perhaps matching TRBD2 (7 bases). The CDR3 is 17 amino acids. Germline-derived CDR1 and CDR2 are MNHEY and SVGEGT. Trimming stripped 4 bases from V and 9 bases from J, with 25 bases between. The CDR3 here is CASSSQGRTSRGGEQFF. Here the CDR3 DNA reads TGTGCCAGCAGTTCACAGGGTAGGACTAGTCGGGGTGGTGAGCAGTTCTTC.